This passage covers 14 T cell receptor beta chains from one sample sequenced in a study of blood T cell repertoires in COVID-19. Sequencing used immunoSEQ multiplex PCR; TCRdb keeps in-frame clones, though not all of them. The sample records about 380,000 clones, about 85% being singletons. The sequencing sample was made of peripheral blood. These receptors were collected from a young woman with acute or convalescent COVID-19.

CDR3 sequence reads: CATAAGENTEAFF. CDR3 nucleotides: TGTGCCACCGCTGCGGGCGAGAACACTGAAGCTTTCTTT. The rearrangement uses TRBV6-5 and TRBJ1-1; no firm D call. Germline-derived CDR1 and CDR2 are MNHEY and SVGAGI. V was shortened by 10 bases and J by 1 base, with 13 bases between the two germline ends. The CDR3 contains 13 residues.

The chain recombines TRBV12-5 with TRBJ2-2; the match to TRBD1 covers 8 bases. The CDR3 extends over 14 amino acids. Germline V gene lookup returns CDR1 LGHNT and CDR2 FRNRAP. V lost 7 bases and J lost 7; bases outside the gene matches: 8. DNA for the CDR3: TGTGCTAGTGCACTGGGACAGGTCGGCGGGGAGCTGTTTTTT. It specifies CASALGQVGGELFF. The full variable domain, with the rest looked up from reference TRBV12-5 and TRBJ2-2, is DARVTQTPRHKVTEMGQEVTMRCQPILGHNTVFWYRQTMMQGLELLAYFRNRAPLDDSGMPKDRFSAEMPDATLATLKIQPSEPRDSAVYFCASALGQVGGELFFGEGSRLTVL.

CDR3 sequence: CASSYSKTGSTNEQYF. In DNA, the CDR3 is TGTGCCAGCAGTTACTCAAAAACAGGGTCAACTAACGAGCAGTACTTC. The chain couples TRBV6-5 to TRBJ2-7; D may be TRBD1 (6 bases). In germline, CDR1 is MNHEY, CDR2 SVGAGI. CDR3 size: 16 residues. V lost 0 bases, J lost 5 bases, and 17 bases lay in between.

This clone was picked up one time. The chain is built from TRBV4-1 and TRBJ2-3; 7 nucleotides align to TRBD2. V was pared by 0 bases and J by 4 bases, with 7 bases of the junction left unmatched. The CDR3 length is 16 residues. Germline V gene lookup returns CDR1 MGHRA and CDR2 YSYEKL. CDR3 nucleotide sequence: TGCGCCAGCAGCCAAGACGGCGGGAGTGGAGCAGATACGCAGTATTTT. This translates into CASSQDGGSGADTQYF.

The chain recombines TRBV7-3 with TRBJ2-7, with D possibly matching TRBD1 (6 bases). The germline V gene has CDR1 SGHTA and CDR2 FQGTGA. This CDR3 has 13 residues. Trimming took off 4 bases at V and 5 bases at J, with 12 bases between the two ends. In nucleotides, the CDR3 is TGTGCCAGCAGCTCCCATGGACAGCACGAGCAGTACTTC. As protein: CASSSHGQHEQYF.

The rearrangement joins TRBV27 to TRBJ2-7; 7 bases are a match to TRBD1. There are 15 residues in the CDR3. Germline V gives CDR1 MNHEY, CDR2 SMNVEV (reference sequence). The V gene end was trimmed by 6 bases and the J gene end by 7 bases; junction bases not matched to a gene: 15. CDR3 loop: CASSPFGPGGKEQYF. The CDR3 DNA follows: TGTGCCAGCAGCCCCTTTGGTCCAGGGGGTAAGGAGCAGTACTTC.

About this clone itself: The identical CDR3 is also encoded by other nucleotide sequences in the sample. The V call is TRBV9, the J call TRBJ1-5; D not resolved. The CDR3 extends over 14 amino acids. V was shortened by 0 bases and J by 1 base, with 5 bases between the two germline ends. The germline gives CDR1 SGDLS, CDR2 YYNGEE. CDR3 residues: CASSVAGSNQPQHF. CDR3 coding DNA: TGTGCCAGCAGCGTAGCGGGGAGCAATCAGCCCCAGCATTTT.

This chain joins TRBV7-9 and TRBJ2-5; 8 bases agree with TRBD1. The ends lost 4 bases at V and 2 bases at J; junction bases unmatched: 3. The CDR3 spans 14 residues. From germline, CDR1 is SEHNR and CDR2 FQNEAQ (reference sequence). CDR3 nucleotide sequence: TGTGCCAGCAGCTCGGGACAGGCTCAAGAGACCCAGTACTTC. Its protein is CASSSGQAQETQYF.

The chain recombines TRBV6-2 or TRBV6-3 with TRBJ2-3; 12 bases agree with TRBD2. Germline values: CDR1 MNHEY, CDR2 SVGEGT. V lost 6 bases and J lost 1; bases outside the gene matches: 11. CDR3 length: 18 residues. In DNA, the CDR3 is TGTGCCAGCAGCCCCTCAACTAGCGGGAGGATGGGCACAGATACGCAGTATTTT. Translating it yields CASSPSTSGRMGTDTQYF.

This clone was observed a few times. This chain uses TRBV4-1 with TRBJ1-1; D remains ambiguous. This CDR3 contains 12 residues. The germline V gene has CDR1 MGHRA and CDR2 YSYEKL. Deletions cut 2 bases from V and 7 bases from J, with 8 bases between. As DNA, the CDR3 is TGCGCCAGCAGCCAACTATCGGGTGAAGCTTTCTTT. Translating gives CASSQLSGEAFF.

The V and J genes are TRBV7-9 and TRBJ1-5; 7 bases fit TRBD1. CDR1 is SEHNR, CDR2 FQNEAQ, per germline (reference sequence). The CDR3 covers 15 residues. Unmatched junction bases numbered 11, after V lost 6 bases and J lost 6 bases. CDR3 sequence (DNA): TGTGCCAGCAGTGATACAGACAGGGAAGGTCAGCCCCAGCATTTT. Translated: CASSDTDREGQPQHF.

The CDR3 region has the DNA TGTGCCAGCAGCAGGGTTAAGGAGACCCAGTACTTC. Encoded protein: CASSRVKETQYF. The rearrangement uses TRBV2 and TRBJ2-5; D possibly corresponds to TRBD1 (5 bases). Trimming removed 6 bases at V and 5 bases at J, with 10 bases between. CDR1 and CDR2 (germline): SNHLY, FYNNEI. The CDR3 has 12 amino acids.

The chain links TRBV24-1 to TRBJ2-2; D ambiguous. Trimming removed 4 bases at V and 5 bases at J, with 10 bases between. CDR1 and CDR2 from the germline V gene are KGHDR and SFDVKD. This CDR3 is built from 14 residues. CDR3 amino acids: CATSDNTETGELFF. The CDR3 DNA sequence: TGTGCCACCAGTGACAACACAGAAACCGGGGAGCTGTTTTTT.

This clone was detected once. The genes are TRBV11-2 and TRBJ2-3; TRBD2 aligns across 11 bases. Germline V gene sequence: CDR1 SGHAT, CDR2 FQNNGV. The CDR3 contains 17 residues. V shed 4 bases and J 4 bases; nucleotides not matched to a gene: 10. The CDR3 region has the DNA TGTGCCAGCAGCTCTAGTAGCGGGAGGGCCAATCCAGATACGCAGTATTTT. Amino acids: CASSSSSGRANPDTQYF.